Listed below are T cell receptor beta chains from one sample, sequenced in a study of cytomegalovirus exposure and HLA in healthy donors. Here immunoSEQ multiplex PCR was the method, and the copy in TCRdb shows in-frame clones only, minus some. The table lists 140,000 to 150,000 clones, 78% of them singletons. The sequencing sample was made of PBMCs. These receptor sequences come from a man aged 40-49 years in good health and CMV-seropositive. CDR3s include the opening cysteine and the closing phenylalanine or tryptophan. The D gene is left open where the match is weak. Clone sizes are given selectively: once, few, many, or a class where the clone is expanded.

CDR3 | DNA | size | J | D | V | length
CASSESGTSGRRDEQFF | TGCGCCAGCAGTGAGTCGGGCACTAGCGGGAGACGGGATGAGCAGTTCTTC | - | TRBJ2-1 | TRBD2 | TRBV10-1 | 17
CASSMTGLNTEAFF | TGTGCCAGTAGTATGACAGGCCTGAACACTGAAGCTTTCTTT | - | TRBJ1-1 | - | TRBV19 | 14
CAWRALTGGSYEQYF | TGTGCCTGGAGGGCCTTGACAGGGGGTTCCTACGAGCAGTACTTC | few | TRBJ2-7 | TRBD1 | TRBV30 | 15
CASTRDGYTDTQYF | TGTGCCAGCACCCGGGATGGCTACACAGATACGCAGTATTTT | - | TRBJ2-3 | - | TRBV11-2 | 14
CATSRDTGLAGVFADTQYF | TGTGCCACCAGCAGAGACACAGGACTAGCGGGAGTTTTTGCAGATACGCAGTATTTT | - | TRBJ2-3 | TRBD2 | TRBV15 | 19
CASSKVSVNTEAFF | TGCGCCAGCAGCAAAGTTAGTGTAAACACTGAAGCTTTCTTT | - | TRBJ1-1 | - | TRBV5-1 | 14
CASSGRTGNRDEQYF | TGTGCCAGCAGTGGGCGGACAGGGAACAGGGATGAGCAGTACTTC | - | TRBJ2-7 | TRBD1 | TRBV6-5 | 15
CATHPGQGASEQYF | TGTGCCACGCACCCGGGACAGGGGGCATCCGAGCAGTACTTC | once | TRBJ2-7 | TRBD1 | TRBV10-3 | 14
CASSYRDRVAGEQYF | TGTGCCAGCAGTTACCGGGACAGGGTAGCCGGCGAGCAGTACTTC | - | TRBJ2-7 | TRBD1 | TRBV6-5 | 15
CASSYSGGSGANVLTF | TGTGCCAGCAGTTACTCGGGGGGATCTGGGGCCAACGTCCTGACTTTC | - | TRBJ2-6 | - | TRBV6-5 | 16
CASNGYPGSGENTGELFF | TGTGCCAGCAACGGCTATCCGGGTTCGGGAGAGAACACCGGGGAGCTGTTTTTT | - | TRBJ2-2 | - | TRBV28 | 18
CASSVAPNTEAFF | TGTGCCAGCAGCGTAGCCCCCAATACTGAAGCTTTCTTT | - | TRBJ1-1 | - | TRBV9 | 13
CASSPPMVQFSGANVLTF | TGTGCCAGCTCACCACCGATGGTCCAGTTCTCTGGGGCCAACGTCCTGACTTTC | - | TRBJ2-6 | - | TRBV18 | 18
CASSLGQGVYEQYF | TGTGCCAGCAGCTTAGGACAGGGAGTCTACGAGCAGTACTTC | - | TRBJ2-7 | TRBD1 | TRBV11-2 | 14
CASSVGTGIRETQYF | TGTGCCAGCAGCGTGGGGACAGGGATAAGGGAGACCCAGTACTTC | once | TRBJ2-5 | TRBD1 | TRBV9 | 15
CASKQQDGGNTIYF | TGTGCCAGCAAACAACAGGATGGCGGAAACACCATATATTTT | - | TRBJ1-3 | - | TRBV6-1 | 14
CASSSGLAGGEAGYEQFF | TGTGCCAGCAGCTCGGGACTAGCGGGAGGAGAGGCGGGGTATGAGCAGTTCTTC | - | TRBJ2-1 | TRBD2 | TRBV4-2 | 18